This T cell receptor (beta chain) is drawn from a study of PD-1 blockade in classical Hodgkin lymphoma. As to this clone: What it binds is unknown.

Each patient's relapse followed autologous stem cell transplantation, and brentuximab vedotin exposure varied. Study conclusions and caveats: With respect to the repertoire differences, their causes, possibly disease activity or prior therapy, remain undefined. Reports indicated that newly diagnosed patients had lower baseline TCR diversity than healthy donors did.

CDR3 length: 14 amino acids. Trimming took 5 bases from V and 5 from J; bases not matched to a gene: 4. Germline V lookup: CDR1 MDHEN, CDR2 SYDVKM. Measured with immunoSEQ multiplex PCR; TCRdb has only the in-frame clones, and not every one. Seen here are just under 30,000 clones, about 70% observed once, and the top ten hold less than 4%. Specimen: peripheral blood mononuclear cells (PBMCs), collected before the second cycle of nivolumab. The rearrangement uses TRBV28 and TRBJ1-5; 9 bases map to TRBD1. The clonotype originates from a human donor with classical Hodgkin lymphoma. In DNA, the CDR3 is TGTGCCAGCAGTGGTGGACAGGGGTATCAGCCCCAGCATTTT. Its protein product is CASSGGQGYQPQHF. Together with reference TRBV28 and TRBJ1-5, the CDR3 gives the full variable domain: DVKVTQSSRYLVKRTGEKVFLECVQDMDHENMFWYRQDPGLGLRLIYFSYDVKMKEKGDIPEGYSVSREKKERFSLILESASTNQTSMYLCASSGGQGYQPQHFGDGTRLSIL.